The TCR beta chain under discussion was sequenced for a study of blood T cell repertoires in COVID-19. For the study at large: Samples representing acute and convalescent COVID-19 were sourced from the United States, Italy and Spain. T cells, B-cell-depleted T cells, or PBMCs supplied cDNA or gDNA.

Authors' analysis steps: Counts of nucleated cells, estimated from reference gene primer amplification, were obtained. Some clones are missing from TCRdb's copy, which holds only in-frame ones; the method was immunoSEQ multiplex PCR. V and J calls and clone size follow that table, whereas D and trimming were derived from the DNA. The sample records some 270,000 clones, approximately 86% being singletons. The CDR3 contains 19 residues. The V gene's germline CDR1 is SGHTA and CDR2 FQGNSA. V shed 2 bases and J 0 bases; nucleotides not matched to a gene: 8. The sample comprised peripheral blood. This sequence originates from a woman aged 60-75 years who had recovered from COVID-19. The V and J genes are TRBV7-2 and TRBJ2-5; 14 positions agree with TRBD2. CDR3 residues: CASSLFGTSGGGYQETQYF. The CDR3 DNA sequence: TGTGCCAGCAGCTTATTCGGGACTAGCGGGGGTGGTTACCAAGAGACCCAGTACTTC.